The clone carrying this TCR beta chain was observed a few times. Clones were read by immunoSEQ multiplex PCR, and TCRdb kept only the in-frame ones, dropping some. The table has about 98,000 clones, about 90% seen once; the top ten hold around 6%. This record belongs to a study of cytomegalovirus exposure and HLA in healthy donors. The sequencing input was PBMCs. This sequence was found in a young man in good health and CMV-seropositive.

Here the CDR3 reads CASSLGVGNYEQYF. The CDR3 bases are TGCGCCAGCAGCCTCGGAGTCGGGAACTACGAGCAGTACTTC. The chain joins TRBV4-1 to TRBJ2-7, with a weak D call TRBD2 (5 bases). Trimming pared 4 bases from V and 3 bases from J, leaving 13 bases between. The germline gives CDR1 MGHRA, CDR2 YSYEKL. The CDR3 totals 14 residues.